This T cell receptor (beta chain) was recorded in a study of cytomegalovirus exposure and HLA in healthy donors. Comments on this clone: Its antigen is still unknown. A read error may account for a junction end that differs from germline.

Study-level points and caveats: By HLA locus, TCR association rates varied in a later analysis, with DRB1 showing the most and HLA-C the fewest. In a later analysis, at a false discovery rate of 0.05, roughly 17,000 TCR beta sequences were associated with HLA alleles.

The CDR3 runs to 12 residues. CDR1 SEHNR and CDR2 FQNEAQ come from the germline V gene (reference sequence). Primers for the PCR totalled 60 Vbeta and 13 Jbeta. Sequencing was performed with immunoSEQ multiplex PCR; in TCRdb, only in-frame clones are kept and a portion is missing. The sample has roughly 120,000 clones, around four fifths seen once. The sequence derives from a human donor in good health. The sequencing input was PBMCs. The genes are TRBV7-9 and TRBJ2-5; the D gene is possibly TRBD1 (6 bases). CDR3 region: CSSSGDIGTQYF. The CDR3 DNA follows: TGTTCCAGCAGTGGGGACATTGGGACCCAGTACTTC.